A single sample is the source of the 14 T cell receptor beta chains below, sequenced in a study of shared clonotypes between healthy human individuals. Measured with immunoSEQ multiplex PCR; TCRdb has only the in-frame clones, and not every one. The repertoire holds approximately 1,500,000 clones, with over 95% as singletons. The sample consisted of naive CD4+ T cells sorted from blood. As to subset: CD45RA+ positively selected. These TCRs come from a man aged 30 to 39 in good health.

This chain connects TRBV2 to TRBJ1-2; 9 bases agree with TRBD1. V dropped 7 bases and J dropped 4; count of bases not matched to a gene: 10. Per germline, CDR1 SNHLY and CDR2 FYNNEI. CDR3 size: 15 residues. The CDR3 loop reads CASTAPGQGSYGYTF. Here the CDR3 DNA reads TGTGCCAGCACCGCCCCAGGACAGGGGAGCTATGGCTACACCTTC.

V usage is TRBV29-1 and J usage is TRBJ2-1, with 7 bases fitting TRBD2. V lost 6 bases and J lost 0; bases outside the gene matches: 5. CDR1 is SQVTM and CDR2 is ANQGSEA in the germline V gene. This CDR3 spans 14 amino acids. The CDR3 DNA follows: TGCAGCGTCCTAGCGGACACCTCCTACAATGAGCAGTTCTTC. It encodes CSVLADTSYNEQFF.

The chain combines TRBV7-2 with TRBJ2-7; 9 nucleotides align to TRBD1. Germline V gene data show CDR1 as SGHTA and CDR2 as FQGNSA. V lost 5 bases and J lost 7; bases outside the gene matches: 9. The CDR3 spans 14 residues. CDR3 sequence (DNA): TGTGCCAGCAGCCTATCCCCAGGGACAGGGGAGCAGTACTTC. It yields the protein CASSLSPGTGEQYF. Variable domain in full (rest from reference TRBV7-2 and TRBJ2-7): GAGVSQSPSNKVTEKGKDVELRCDPISGHTALYWYRQSLGQGLEFLIYFQGNSAPDKSGLPSDRFSAERTGGSVSTLTIQRTQQEDSAVYLCASSLSPGTGEQYFGPGTRLTVT.

The chain joins TRBV9 to TRBJ2-7; D ambiguous. Trimming took off 0 bases at V and 4 bases at J, with 8 bases between the two ends. The CDR3 totals 13 residues. Germline CDR1 reads SGDLS; CDR2 reads YYNGEE. In DNA form, the CDR3 reads TGTGCCAGCAGCGTAGGGTCATTTTACGAGCAGTACTTC. Protein: CASSVGSFYEQYF.

The V and J genes are TRBV29-1 and TRBJ2-7, with D maybe TRBD1 (6 bases). The length of the CDR3 is 12 residues. In germline, CDR1 is SQVTM, CDR2 ANQGSEA. V was cut by 8 bases and J by 0 bases, with 11 bases left in between. This CDR3 reads CSTWTDSYEQYF. In nucleotides, the CDR3 is TGCAGCACTTGGACAGACTCCTACGAGCAGTACTTC.

This chain joins TRBV5-1 and TRBJ2-7; weak D call: TRBD1 (6 bases). This CDR3 comprises 15 residues. Trimming cost V 0 bases and J 2 bases, with 12 bases left between them. Germline-derived CDR1 and CDR2 are SGHRS and YFSETQ. The CDR3 region is CASSLVTGTPYEQYF. CDR3 nucleotide sequence: TGCGCCAGCAGCTTGGTTACAGGGACCCCCTACGAGCAGTACTTC.

The rearrangement joins TRBV6-1 to TRBJ2-7; a weak D match, TRBD1 (5 bases). V was clipped by 3 bases and J by 6 bases, with 18 bases between them. The CDR3 covers 15 residues. Germline V gives CDR1 MNHNS, CDR2 SASEGT. CDR3 protein: CASSEVGLGEVEQYF. DNA of the CDR3: TGTGCCAGCAGTGAGGTTGGGTTAGGGGAAGTCGAGCAGTACTTC.

This chain uses TRBV28 with TRBJ1-5; D is undetermined. This CDR3 contains 16 residues. Trimming removed 3 bases at V and 0 bases at J, with 12 bases between. Germline loops: CDR1 MDHEN, CDR2 SYDVKM. DNA of the CDR3: TGTGCCAGCAGTTTTCCCGGGGATTTTAGCAATCAGCCCCAGCATTTT. This translates into CASSFPGDFSNQPQHF.

The sample holds one count of this clone. This chain joins TRBV7-6 and TRBJ2-1, with D perhaps TRBD2 (5 bases). Looked up from germline, CDR1 is SGHVS and CDR2 is FNYEAQ. V lost 2 bases to trimming and J lost 0 bases, with 11 bases between them. The CDR3 extends over 16 amino acids. The DNA for the CDR3 is TGTGCCAGCAGCTTATACCAGCGGCCCTCCTACAATGAGCAGTTCTTC. This gives the protein CASSLYQRPSYNEQFF.

V and J are TRBV5-1 and TRBJ1-5; D perhaps matches TRBD1 (6 bases). This CDR3 comprises 15 residues. Trimming left V 4 bases short and J 4 bases short, with 15 bases between. The germline gives CDR1 SGHRS, CDR2 YFSETQ. The CDR3 DNA follows: TGCGCCAGCAGCCCGGCCGGGACACATAATCAGCCCCAGCATTTT. This translates into CASSPAGTHNQPQHF.

The chain carries TRBV5-4 and TRBJ2-3, with 15 bases matching TRBD2. The CDR3 contains 18 residues. V was pared by 3 bases and J by 6 bases, with 11 bases of the junction left unmatched. Germline assignment: CDR1 SGHNT and CDR2 YYREEE (reference sequence). The CDR3 protein is CASSYGLAGGPSIDTQYF. CDR3 nucleotide sequence: TGTGCCAGCAGCTATGGACTAGCGGGAGGGCCGTCCATCGATACGCAGTATTTT.

V and J are TRBV5-4 and TRBJ1-5; TRBD1 is a possible D gene (6 bases). Germline V gene data show CDR1 as SGHNT and CDR2 as YYREEE (reference sequence). The CDR3 runs 15 residues. Trimming pared 0 bases from V and 5 bases from J, leaving 12 bases between. CDR3 protein: CASSLVPGVHQPQHF. CDR3 bases: TGTGCCAGCAGCTTGGTCCCAGGGGTTCATCAGCCCCAGCATTTT.

The rearrangement joins TRBV5-5 to TRBJ2-7; tentatively, D is TRBD2 (5 bases). The germline V and J ends were trimmed by 3 bases and 0 bases, with 13 bases remaining between them. This CDR3 has 15 amino acids. In germline, CDR1 is SGHKS, CDR2 YYEKEE (reference sequence). In DNA form, the CDR3 reads TGTGCCAGCAGCTCCGGACTCCTAGACTCCTACGAGCAGTACTTC. This codes for CASSSGLLDSYEQYF. Full variable domain (remainder filled in from reference TRBV5-5 and TRBJ2-7): DAGVTQSPTHLIKTRGQQVTLRCSPISGHKSVSWYQQVLGQGPQFIFQYYEKEERGRGNFPDRFSARQFPNYSSELNVNALLLGDSALYLCASSSGLLDSYEQYFGPGTRLTVT.

This sequence joins TRBV5-4 and TRBJ2-7; perhaps TRBD2 as D (5 bases). CDR1 and CDR2 (germline): SGHNT, YYREEE (reference sequence). The V gene lost 2 bases and the J gene lost 3 bases, with 18 bases spanning the gap. The CDR3 loop spans 16 amino acids. For the CDR3, the DNA is TGTGCCAGCAGCTTTAGTCGGGGTAACAGAAGCTACGAGCAGTACTTC. Translation gives CASSFSRGNRSYEQYF.